Following are 9 T cell receptor beta chains from one sample sequenced in a study of blood T cells in healthy people across ages (dated by TCRdb to the mid-2010s). Library preparation employed 5' RACE. The second PCR ran for about 7 to 11 cycles and used a J-beta primer mix along with a sample-barcoded 5' primer. TCRdb passed the public sequencing reads through fastp at Q25 and MiXCR, retaining productive beta sequences. Entries that share a CDR3 protein sequence are merged under the most common genes and DNA. A total of around 2 million distinct CDR3 sequences appear in this sample, about 39% of them only once. The ten largest clonotypes hold 23% of the sample. Sequencing used blood. These receptors all come from a human donor in good health.

This sequence joins TRBV5-1 and TRBJ1-6; D remains ambiguous. V lost 0 bases and J lost 0, with 13 bases in between. From germline, CDR1 is SGHRS and CDR2 YFSETQ. This CDR3 contains 18 residues. CDR3 nucleotide sequence: TGCGCCAGCAGCTTGGTTTCTCTACAGAGCTCCTATAATTCACCCCTCCACTTT. Translation: CASSLVSLQSSYNSPLHF.

The rearrangement joins TRBV28 to TRBJ1-1; D may be TRBD1 (6 bases). The V and J ends lost 0 bases and 6 bases respectively, with 11 bases between them. CDR1 and CDR2 from the germline V gene are MDHEN and SYDVKM. CDR3 length: 14 amino acids. CDR3 protein: CASSLWGAMAEAFF. The CDR3 nucleotides are TGTGCCAGCAGTTTATGGGGGGCGATGGCTGAAGCTTTCTTT. Supplemented by reference TRBV28 and TRBJ1-1, the full variable domain reads DVKVTQSSRYLVKRTGEKVFLECVQDMDHENMFWYRQDPGLGLRLIYFSYDVKMKEKGDIPEGYSVSREKKERFSLILESASTNQTSMYLCASSLWGAMAEAFFGQGTRLTVV.

In this sample, this clonotype turned up many times. The V and J genes are TRBV5-6 and TRBJ2-1, with TRBD1 identical over 11 bases. Germline V lookup: CDR1 SGHDT, CDR2 YYEEEE. J gave up 5 bases and V 4 bases, and 8 bases lay outside the gene matches. The CDR3 totals 16 residues. The CDR3: CASSPTGTGGHNEQFF. The CDR3 coding sequence is TGTGCCAGCAGCCCCACCGGGACAGGGGGACACAATGAGCAGTTCTTC.

The gene calls are TRBV12-3 or TRBV12-4 and TRBJ2-3; D possibly matches TRBD1 or TRBD2 (5 bases each). The CDR3 loop spans 15 amino acids. V dropped 0 bases and J dropped 2 bases, with 9 bases sitting between them. CDR3 region: CASSLAGEVTDTQYF. The CDR3 DNA reads as TGTGCCAGCAGTTTAGCGGGGGAAGTCACAGATACGCAGTATTTT.

The V call is TRBV28, the J call TRBJ1-1; D unresolved. There are 12 residues in the CDR3. The ends were cut back, 8 bases at V and 8 bases at J, with 15 bases in the middle. Germline CDR1 and CDR2: MDHEN and SYDVKM. CDR3 DNA: TGTGCCAGCCGTGAAGGGCAGGTGGAAGCTTTCTTT. Its protein is CASREGQVEAFF.

The rearrangement links TRBV2 to TRBJ2-1; tentative D call: TRBD2 (6 bases). The CDR3 sequence is 12 residues long. V lost 4 bases and J lost 10, with 11 bases in between. Germline CDR1 is SNHLY and CDR2 is FYNNEI. As DNA, the CDR3 is TGTGCCAGCAGTGTTCGCGGGGTGGAGCAGTTCTTC. This translates into CASSVRGVEQFF.

This clonotype was detected ten times or more. One junction end disagrees with the germline gene, perhaps due to a read error. The CDR3 sequence is CASSLDRVSYNEQFF. The CDR3 DNA follows: TGTGCCAGCAGTTTGGACAGAGTCTCCTACAATGAGCAGTTCTTC. The chain carries TRBV5-1 and TRBJ2-1; maybe TRBD1 (6 bases). The germline gives CDR1 SGHRS, CDR2 YFSETQ. The CDR3 sequence is 15 residues long.

J is TRBJ2-7 and V is TRBV6-5; 7 bases match TRBD1. J gave up 7 bases and V 0 bases, and 12 bases lay outside the gene matches. The CDR3 totals 16 residues. Germline-derived CDR1 and CDR2 are MNHEY and SVGAGI. The CDR3 DNA is TGTGCCAGCAGTTACTCAAACAGGGGACCATACAATGAGCAGTACTTC. It translates to CASSYSNRGPYNEQYF.

The table lists this clonotype with a few counts. The genes are TRBV20-1 and TRBJ1-2; 11 bases align to TRBD1. This CDR3 is 14 amino acids long. V shed 6 bases and J 7 bases; nucleotides not matched to a gene: 10. Germline-derived CDR1 and CDR2 are DFQATT and SNEGSKA (reference sequence). Here the CDR3 reads CSARTGTGGSGYTF. The DNA of the CDR3 is TGCAGTGCCAGAACCGGGACAGGGGGTTCTGGCTACACCTTC.